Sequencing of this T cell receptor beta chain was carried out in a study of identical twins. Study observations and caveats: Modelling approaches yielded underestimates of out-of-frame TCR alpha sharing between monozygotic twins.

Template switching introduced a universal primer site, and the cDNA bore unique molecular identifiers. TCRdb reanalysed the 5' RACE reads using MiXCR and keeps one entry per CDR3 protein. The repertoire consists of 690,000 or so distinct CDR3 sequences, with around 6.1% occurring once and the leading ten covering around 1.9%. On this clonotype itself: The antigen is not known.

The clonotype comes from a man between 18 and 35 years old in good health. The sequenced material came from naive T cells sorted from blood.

The CDR3 loop is CSARGLGEQYF. The CDR3 nucleotides are TGCAGTGCCAGGGGGCTGGGGGAGCAGTACTTC. The chain carries TRBV20-1 and TRBJ2-7, with 8 bases that match TRBD1. This CDR3 spans 11 amino acids. The germline V gene encodes CDR1 DFQATT and CDR2 SNEGSKA (reference sequence). The ends lost 6 bases at V and 7 bases at J; junction bases unmatched: 5.